This TCR beta chain was documented in a study of blood T cell repertoires in COVID-19 (dated by TCRdb to 2020 to 2021). Notes on the research overall: Samples from collaborators originated in the United States, Italy and Spain and spanned both the acute and convalescent phases of COVID-19. The material from the prospective study consisted of cDNA or gDNA derived from T cells, B-cell-depleted T cells, or PBMCs. Subjects who had been exposed to COVID-19, were actively infected with it, or had recovered from it provided the deeply sampled blood TCRbeta repertoires that made up the dataset. The repertoires were made available in a free public database intended to serve as a resource for research on the immune response to SARS-CoV-2. The samples were drawn from the first 160 participants of the ongoing ImmuneRACE study and from 1,254 subjects provided by 6 global collaborators. Nearly every sample came with metadata listing a de-identified subject ID, COVID-19 status, age in years and sex. HLA class I and class II types, where available, came from metadata supplied by the sample provider rather than from assay-based typing. What the work shows at the level of the full study, not this receptor alone: The quantity of clinical and demographic metadata differed by source and by participant and was supplied without curation.

Details on this clone: Its antigen has not been determined. Per-base qualities were not stored, and no clone one base away is much larger.

TCRbeta CDR3 regions were amplified from genomic DNA using the immunoSEQ Assay, a bias-controlled multiplex PCR. Concerning the study's data processing: The number of nucleated cells in each sample was estimated from the amplification of reference gene primers within the assay. To quantify the absolute abundance of each unique TCRbeta CDR3 rearrangement, sequence reads were collapsed and filtered. For each sample, productive Simpson clonality was calculated as the square root of Simpson's diversity index over productive rearrangements. Not all clones reach the TCRdb copy of this immuneACCESS table, which keeps in-frame sequences only. Checked studies attribute under half of the gap to unresolved V genes and leave the rest unexplained. V and J calls and clone size are given by that table; D and trimming were obtained from the DNA. The table for this sample lists roughly 130,000 clones; about 80% of them were counted only once. Approximately 2.9% of the sample lies in the top ten.

CDR1 and CDR2, looked up from the germline V gene, are SGHRS and YFSETQ. The trim is 5 bases for V and 3 bases for J, with a gap of 17 bases between the germline ends. From cysteine to phenylalanine, the CDR3 is 15 amino acids long. Only the CDR3 DNA is retained, 45 bases long and in frame from the first base. Each collaborating institution followed its own protocols to collect whole blood in K2EDTA tubes. For TCRbeta analysis, collaborators shipped samples in one of three forms: frozen whole blood, isolated PBMCs, or DNA extracted from either of those sample types. This sequence originates from a woman aged 80 or over with acute or convalescent COVID-19. Sequenced sample: peripheral blood. The sequence joins TRBV5-1 to TRBJ1-1, with a weak D call of TRBD1 (5 bases match). The CDR3 amino acid sequence is: CASRPSGGGDTEAFF. The nucleotides are TGCGCCAGCAGACCCTCTGGCGGGGGGGACACTGAAGCTTTCTTT. The variable domain in full, with residues beyond the CDR3 obtained from the reference TRBV5-1 and TRBJ1-1 genes, is KAGVTQTPRYLIKTRGQQVTLSCSPISGHRSVSWYQQTPGQGLQFLFEYFSETQRNKGNFPGRFSGRQFSNSRSEMNVSTLELGDSALYLCASRPSGGGDTEAFFGQGTRLTVV.